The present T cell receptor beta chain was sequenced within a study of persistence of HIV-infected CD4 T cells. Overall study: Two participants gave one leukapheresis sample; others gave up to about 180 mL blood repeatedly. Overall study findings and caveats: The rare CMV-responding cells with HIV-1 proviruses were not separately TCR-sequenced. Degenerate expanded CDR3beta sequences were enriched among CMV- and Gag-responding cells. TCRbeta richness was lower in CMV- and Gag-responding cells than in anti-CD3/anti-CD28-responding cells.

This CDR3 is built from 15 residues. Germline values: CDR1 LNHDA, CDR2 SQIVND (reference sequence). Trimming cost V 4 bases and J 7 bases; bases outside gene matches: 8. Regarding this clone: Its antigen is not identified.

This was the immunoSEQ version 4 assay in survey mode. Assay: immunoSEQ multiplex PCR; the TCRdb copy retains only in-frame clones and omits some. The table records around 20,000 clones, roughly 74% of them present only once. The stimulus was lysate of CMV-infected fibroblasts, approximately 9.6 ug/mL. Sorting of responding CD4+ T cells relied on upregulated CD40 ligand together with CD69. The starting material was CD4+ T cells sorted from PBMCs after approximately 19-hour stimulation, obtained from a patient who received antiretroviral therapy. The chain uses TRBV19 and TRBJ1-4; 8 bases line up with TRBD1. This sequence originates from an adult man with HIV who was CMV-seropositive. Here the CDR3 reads CASSTLGTGAEKLFF. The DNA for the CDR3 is TGTGCCAGTAGTACCTTAGGGACAGGTGCTGAAAAACTGTTTTTT.